This TCR beta chain is from a study of T cells in narcolepsy. Notes on the study in general: Some memory CD4+ repertoires had no autoreactive clone sequences.

Clones were sequenced by immunoSEQ multiplex PCR, and TCRdb holds only the in-frame ones, with some missing. The sample includes under 35,000 clones, roughly four fifths seen only once; the top ten take roughly 0.69%. Concerning this clone: Its antigen is as yet unknown.

The CDR3 has 16 residues. V was trimmed by 0 bases and J by 7 bases, leaving 17 bases between them. The chain couples TRBV5-7 to TRBJ2-1, with D possibly being TRBD1 (5 bases). TRBV5-7 is classed as an ORF, of uncertain function. The sequencing input was memory (CD45RA-) CD4+ T cells from blood. The origin of this receptor is a human donor in good health. The CDR3 nucleotides are TGTGCCAGCAGCTTGGAAGGCAGGGTTGTGGGAAATGAGCAGTTCTTC. Protein product: CASSLEGRVVGNEQFF.